This T cell receptor beta chain was captured in a study of blood T cell repertoires in COVID-19. Study summary: The cDNA or gDNA used as material had been derived from T cells, B-cell-depleted T cells, or PBMCs.

Original data processing: Reference gene primer amplification yielded estimated nucleated cell counts. Using immunoSEQ multiplex PCR, the repertoire was profiled, and TCRdb retains in-frame clones only, with some absent. From that table come the V and J calls and clone size; the DNA was used to work out D and trimming. Here the sample spans 120,000 to 150,000 clones, more than 80% being singletons. The junction had 4 bases not matched to a gene; V was cut back by 2 bases and J by 6 bases. The CDR3 length is 15 residues. Germline CDR1 reads SGHAT; CDR2 reads FQNNGV. This clone has just a few counts. The specimen sequenced was peripheral blood. The TCR sequence derives from a woman older than 75 with acute or convalescent COVID-19. The chain is built from TRBV11-2 and TRBJ1-6, with 7 bases fitting TRBD1. The CDR3 DNA sequence: TGTGCCAGCAGCTTAACCAGGGACAGTAATTCACCCCTCCACTTT. This translates into CASSLTRDSNSPLHF.